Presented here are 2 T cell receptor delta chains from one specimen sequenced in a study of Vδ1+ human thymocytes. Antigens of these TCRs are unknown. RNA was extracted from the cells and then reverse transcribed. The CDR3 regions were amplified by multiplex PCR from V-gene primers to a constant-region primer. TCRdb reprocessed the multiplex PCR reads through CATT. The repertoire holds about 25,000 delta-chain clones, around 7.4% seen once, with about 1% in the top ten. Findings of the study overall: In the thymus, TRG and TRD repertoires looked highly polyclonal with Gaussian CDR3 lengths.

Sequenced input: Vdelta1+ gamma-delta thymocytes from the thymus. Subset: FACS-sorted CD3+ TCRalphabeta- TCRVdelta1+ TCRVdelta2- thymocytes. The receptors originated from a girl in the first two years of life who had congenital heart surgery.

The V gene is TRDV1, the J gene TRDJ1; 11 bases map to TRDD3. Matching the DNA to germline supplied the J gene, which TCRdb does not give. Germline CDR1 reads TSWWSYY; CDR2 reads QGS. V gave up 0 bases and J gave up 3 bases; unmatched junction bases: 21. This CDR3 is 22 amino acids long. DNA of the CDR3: TGTGCTCTTGGGGAACTACCCCTAACGGGCCGGCGGTTGGGGGATACGCCCGATAAACTCATCTTT. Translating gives CALGELPLTGRRLGDTPDKLIF.

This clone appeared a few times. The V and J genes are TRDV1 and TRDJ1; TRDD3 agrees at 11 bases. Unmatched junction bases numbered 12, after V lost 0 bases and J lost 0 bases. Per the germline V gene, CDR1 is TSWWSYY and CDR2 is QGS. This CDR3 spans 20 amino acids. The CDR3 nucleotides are TGTGCTCTTGGGGAACTTTCGTGGGGGATACGCGTGTGGTACACCGATAAACTCATCTTT. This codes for CALGELSWGIRVWYTDKLIF.